This T cell receptor beta chain emerged from a study of T cell therapy after organ transplantation. Study-wide background: Therapy products were autologous CMV-specific T cells, peptide-expanded for roughly 2 weeks.

Assay used: immunoSEQ multiplex PCR; TCRdb lists only in-frame clones, some missing. The table shows 45,000 to 50,000 clones, with about 94% occurring only once. Notes on this clone: Its antigen is still unknown.

Per the germline V gene, CDR1 is SGHVS and CDR2 is FNYEAQ. The CDR3 loop spans 17 amino acids. Trimming removed 5 bases from V and 3 bases from J; junction bases left unmatched: 9. This sequence originates from a human patient who had received a solid organ transplant and had CMV disease. Sequencing was performed on CD8+ T cells from blood, taken before autologous CMV-specific T cell therapy. This chain uses TRBV7-6 with TRBJ2-1, with 11 bases aligning to TRBD2. The chain's CDR3 is CASSPDSGGAYYNEQFF. The CDR3 DNA is TGTGCCAGCAGCCCCGATAGCGGGGGGGCGTACTACAATGAGCAGTTCTTC.